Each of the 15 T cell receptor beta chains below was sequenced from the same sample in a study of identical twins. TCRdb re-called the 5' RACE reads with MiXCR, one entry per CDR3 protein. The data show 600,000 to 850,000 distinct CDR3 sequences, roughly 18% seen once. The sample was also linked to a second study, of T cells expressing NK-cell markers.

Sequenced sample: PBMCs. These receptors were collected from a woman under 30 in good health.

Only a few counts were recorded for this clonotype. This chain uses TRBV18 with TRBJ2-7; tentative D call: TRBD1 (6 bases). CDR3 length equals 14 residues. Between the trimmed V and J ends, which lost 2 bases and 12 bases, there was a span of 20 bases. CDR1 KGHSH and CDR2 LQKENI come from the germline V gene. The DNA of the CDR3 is TGTGCCAGCTCACCATCTGCGGACAGAAGTTCCCCGTACTTC. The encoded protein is CASSPSADRSSPYF. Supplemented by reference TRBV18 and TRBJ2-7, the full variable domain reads NAGVMQNPRHLVRRRGQEARLRCSPMKGHSHVYWYRQLPEEGLKFMVYLQKENIIDESGMPKERFSAEFPKEGPSILRIQQVVRGDSAAYFCASSPSADRSSPYFGPGTRLTVT.

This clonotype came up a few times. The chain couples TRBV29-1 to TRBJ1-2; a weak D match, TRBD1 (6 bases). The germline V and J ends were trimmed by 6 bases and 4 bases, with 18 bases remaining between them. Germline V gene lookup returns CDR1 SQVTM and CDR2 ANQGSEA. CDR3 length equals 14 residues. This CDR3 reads CSVPTRTGIYGYTF. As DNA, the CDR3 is TGCAGCGTCCCTACCCGAACAGGGATCTATGGCTACACCTTC.

CDR3 sequence (DNA): TGCGCCAGCAGCCAAGATCGGCTGAACAGGGGCGAAAAACTGTTTTTT. Amino acid sequence: CASSQDRLNRGEKLFF. The chain uses TRBV4-1 and TRBJ1-4, with 7 bases that match TRBD1. Germline V gives CDR1 MGHRA, CDR2 YSYEKL. V gave up 0 bases and J gave up 8 bases; unmatched junction bases: 9. The CDR3 runs to 16 residues.

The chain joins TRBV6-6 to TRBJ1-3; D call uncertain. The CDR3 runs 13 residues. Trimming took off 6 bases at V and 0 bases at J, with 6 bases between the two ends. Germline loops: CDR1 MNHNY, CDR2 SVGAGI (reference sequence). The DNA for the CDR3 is TGTGCCAGCAGGAGATTCTCTGGAAACACCATATATTTT. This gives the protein CASRRFSGNTIYF.

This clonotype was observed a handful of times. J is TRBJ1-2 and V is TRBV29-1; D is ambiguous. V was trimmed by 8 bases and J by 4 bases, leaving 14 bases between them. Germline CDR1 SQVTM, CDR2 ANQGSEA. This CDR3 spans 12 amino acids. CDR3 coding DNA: TGCAGCATGGTAGCCCCGTTCTATGGCTACACCTTC. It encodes CSMVAPFYGYTF. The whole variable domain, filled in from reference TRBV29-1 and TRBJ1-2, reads SAVISQKPSRDICQRGTSLTIQCQVDSQVTMMFWYRQQPGQSLTLIATANQGSEATYESGFVIDKFPISRPNLTFSTLTVSNMSPEDSSIYLCSMVAPFYGYTFGSGTRLTVV.

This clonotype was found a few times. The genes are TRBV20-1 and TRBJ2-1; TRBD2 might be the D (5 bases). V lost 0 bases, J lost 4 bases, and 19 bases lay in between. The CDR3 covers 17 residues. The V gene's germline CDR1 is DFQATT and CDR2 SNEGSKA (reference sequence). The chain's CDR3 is CSARDPGNRGSYNEQFF. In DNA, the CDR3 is TGCAGTGCTAGAGATCCGGGGAATAGAGGTTCATACAATGAGCAGTTCTTC.

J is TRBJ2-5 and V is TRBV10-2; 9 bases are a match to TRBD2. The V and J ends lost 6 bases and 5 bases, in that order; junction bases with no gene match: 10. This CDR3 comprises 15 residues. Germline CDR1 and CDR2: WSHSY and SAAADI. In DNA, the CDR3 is TGCGCCAGCAGCAATGCCGGGACTAGCAGGGAGACCCAGTACTTC. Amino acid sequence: CASSNAGTSRETQYF.

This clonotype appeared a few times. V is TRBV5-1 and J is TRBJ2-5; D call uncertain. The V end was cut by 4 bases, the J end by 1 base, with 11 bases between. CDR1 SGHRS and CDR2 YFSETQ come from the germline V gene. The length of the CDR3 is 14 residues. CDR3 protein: CASSLLGAQETQYF. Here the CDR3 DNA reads TGCGCCAGCAGCCTTCTAGGAGCCCAAGAGACCCAGTACTTC.

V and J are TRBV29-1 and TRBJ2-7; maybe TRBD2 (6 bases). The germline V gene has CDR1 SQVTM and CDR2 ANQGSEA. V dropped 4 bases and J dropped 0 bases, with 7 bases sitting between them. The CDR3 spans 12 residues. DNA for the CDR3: TGCAGCGTTGCGACTAGCTCCTACGAGCAGTACTTC. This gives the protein CSVATSSYEQYF.

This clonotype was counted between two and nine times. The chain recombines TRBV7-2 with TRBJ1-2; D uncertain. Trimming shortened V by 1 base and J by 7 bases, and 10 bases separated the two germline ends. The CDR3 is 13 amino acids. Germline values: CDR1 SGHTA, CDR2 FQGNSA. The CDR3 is CASSLVALGGYTF. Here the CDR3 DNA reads TGTGCCAGCAGCTTAGTTGCCCTCGGTGGCTACACCTTC.

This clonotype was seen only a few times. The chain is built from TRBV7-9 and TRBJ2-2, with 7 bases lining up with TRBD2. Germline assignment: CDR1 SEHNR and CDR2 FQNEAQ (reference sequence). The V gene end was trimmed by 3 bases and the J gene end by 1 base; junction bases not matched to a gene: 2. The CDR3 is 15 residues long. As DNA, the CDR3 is TGTGCCAGCAGCTTCGGGGGGAAGAACACCGGGGAGCTGTTTTTT. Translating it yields CASSFGGKNTGELFF.

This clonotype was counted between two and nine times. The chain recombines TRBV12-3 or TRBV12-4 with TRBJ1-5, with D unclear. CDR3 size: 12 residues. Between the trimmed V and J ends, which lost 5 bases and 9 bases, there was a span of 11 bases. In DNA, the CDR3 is TGTGCCAGCAGTCCCGGGTTTCTGCCCCAGCATTTT. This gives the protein CASSPGFLPQHF.

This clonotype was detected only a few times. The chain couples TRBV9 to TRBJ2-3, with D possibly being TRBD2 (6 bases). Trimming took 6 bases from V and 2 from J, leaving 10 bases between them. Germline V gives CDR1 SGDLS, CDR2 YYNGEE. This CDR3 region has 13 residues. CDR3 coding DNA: TGTGCCAGCAACCCGGGAGACACAGATACGCAGTATTTT. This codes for CASNPGDTDTQYF.

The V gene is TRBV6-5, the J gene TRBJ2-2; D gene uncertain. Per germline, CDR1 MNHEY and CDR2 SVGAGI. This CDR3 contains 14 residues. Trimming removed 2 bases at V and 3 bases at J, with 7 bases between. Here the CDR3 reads CASSYPTHTGELFF. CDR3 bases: TGTGCCAGCAGTTACCCTACCCACACCGGGGAGCTGTTTTTT.

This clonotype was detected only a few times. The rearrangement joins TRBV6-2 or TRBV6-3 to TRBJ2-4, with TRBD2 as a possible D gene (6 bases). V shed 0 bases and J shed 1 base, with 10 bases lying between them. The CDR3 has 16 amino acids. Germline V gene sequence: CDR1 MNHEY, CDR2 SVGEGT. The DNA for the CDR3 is TGTGCCAGCAGTTACTCCCTAGCGCTCGCCAAAAACATTCAGTACTTC. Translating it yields CASSYSLALAKNIQYF.